The 14 T cell receptor beta chains listed next were all sequenced from one sample in a study of T-cell reconstitution after alpha-beta-depleted transplantation in children. The TCRbeta library was prepared with unique molecular identifiers. One entry per CDR3 protein, called by TCRdb with MiXCR from the PCR reads. Here the sample spans about 610,000 distinct CDR3 sequences, roughly a tenth being singletons. The source material was PBMCs from the stem cell graft donor, sampled from the stem cell graft. These receptors were collected from a human donor who donated a stem cell graft to a child with acute myeloid leukemia.

This chain links TRBV20-1 with TRBJ2-1; 7 bases agree with TRBD2. This CDR3 is built from 15 residues. CDR1 DFQATT and CDR2 SNEGSKA come from the germline V gene (reference sequence). Trimming took 3 bases from V and 5 from J; bases not matched to a gene: 10. The CDR3 nucleotides read TGCAGTGCTAGCCCCCCCCTAGCGGCTGACAATGAGCAGTTCTTC. Translated: CSASPPLAADNEQFF.

This clonotype showed up just a few times. The V gene is TRBV11-2, the J gene TRBJ2-3; 8 positions agree with TRBD2. The CDR3 has 17 residues. Germline loops: CDR1 SGHAT, CDR2 FQNNGV. After removal of 7 bases from V and 2 bases from J, the junction contained 14 bases not matched to a gene. CDR3 in DNA: TGTGCCAGCATTGGTTGGGGAGGCGGGGGGCTCACAGATACGCAGTATTTT. Amino acid sequence: CASIGWGGGGLTDTQYF.

This clonotype has just a few counts. The chain has TRBV11-1 and TRBJ2-3; 8 bases map to TRBD2. Germline CDR1 and CDR2: SGHAT and FQDESV (reference sequence). The junction had 13 bases not matched to a gene; V was cut back by 2 bases and J by 0 bases. CDR3 length: 19 residues. The CDR3 region has the DNA TGTGCCAGCAGCTTATTACCGTCAGCGACTAGCGTTAGCACAGATACGCAGTATTTT. Its protein is CASSLLPSATSVSTDTQYF.

This clonotype was counted a few times. This sequence joins TRBV12-3 or TRBV12-4 and TRBJ1-2; weak D call: TRBD1 (6 bases). This CDR3 is 13 amino acids long. V was pared by 3 bases and J by 8 bases, with 13 bases between. The CDR3 sequence is CASSFLGGQGYTF. The CDR3 DNA reads as TGTGCCAGCAGTTTTCTCGGGGGGCAGGGCTACACCTTC.

The rearrangement links TRBV4-2 to TRBJ2-1; 16 positions match TRBD2. The J segment lost 8 bases and the V segment lost 2 bases, leaving 3 bases of the junction unmatched. Germline loops: CDR1 LGHNA, CDR2 YNFKEQ. The CDR3 has 16 residues. The chain's CDR3 is CASSQPGTSGRDEQFF. The CDR3 bases are TGTGCCAGCAGCCAACCCGGGACTAGCGGGAGGGATGAGCAGTTCTTC.

V is TRBV7-3 and J is TRBJ2-7, with 9 bases aligning to TRBD2. Germline loops: CDR1 SGHTA, CDR2 FQGTGA. This CDR3 is built from 16 residues. Trimming removed 4 bases from V and 2 bases from J; junction bases left unmatched: 9. The CDR3 region has the DNA TGTGCCAGCAGCTCGAGCGGGAGGCCTTCTACCTACGAGCAGTACTTC. Translating gives CASSSSGRPSTYEQYF.

This clonotype came up a few times. This CDR3 reads CASSLKLAVTDTQYF. The CDR3, as DNA: TGCGCCAGCAGCTTGAAACTAGCGGTCACAGATACGCAGTATTTT. J is TRBJ2-3 and V is TRBV5-1, with TRBD2 identical over 8 bases. V shed 1 base and J 2 bases; nucleotides not matched to a gene: 3. Germline CDR1 SGHRS, CDR2 YFSETQ. CDR3 length equals 15 residues.

The table lists this clonotype with a few counts. This CDR3 reads CASSSYQESTSGRPYPKYF. The CDR3, as DNA: TGTGCCAGCAGTTCATACCAGGAGTCGACTAGCGGGAGGCCTTACCCGAAATACTTC. This chain links TRBV28 with TRBJ2-5, with TRBD2 matching 13 bases. The CDR3 has 19 residues. Germline assignment: CDR1 MDHEN and CDR2 SYDVKM. Losses at the gene ends were 4 bases for V and 14 bases for J; bases not matched to a gene: 25.

The sample holds many counts of this clonotype. The chain couples TRBV27 to TRBJ2-7; 12 bases map to TRBD1. The CDR3 sequence is 16 residues long. Germline V gives CDR1 MNHEY, CDR2 SMNVEV (reference sequence). Unmatched junction bases numbered 10, after V lost 6 bases and J lost 4 bases. CDR3: CASSSKGTGGRYEQYF. The DNA for the CDR3 is TGTGCCAGCAGCTCTAAGGGGACAGGGGGCAGGTACGAGCAGTACTTC.

This clonotype was picked up many times. V is TRBV29-1 and J is TRBJ2-1; 7 nucleotides align to TRBD2. The CDR3 runs to 17 residues. J gave up 3 bases and V 0 bases, and 11 bases lay outside the gene matches. The germline CDR1 and CDR2 sequences are SQVTM and ANQGSEA. The CDR3 nucleotides are TGCAGCGTTGAAGATCCTAGCGGAGGAGGGATCTACAATGAGCAGTTCTTC. Translated, it gives CSVEDPSGGGIYNEQFF.

The genes are TRBV20-1 and TRBJ2-2; 7 bases map to TRBD2. With 4 bases clipped from V and 0 bases from J, the junction kept 11 bases outside the gene matches. Germline loops: CDR1 DFQATT, CDR2 SNEGSKA (reference sequence). CDR3 length: 17 amino acids. CDR3 amino acids: CSANGGSSGTNTGELFF. In DNA, the CDR3 is TGCAGTGCTAATGGCGGGAGCAGCGGAACGAACACCGGGGAGCTGTTTTTT.

This clonotype appeared a few times. The genes are TRBV6-2 or TRBV6-3 and TRBJ2-3; 10 bases fit TRBD2. The CDR3 extends over 16 amino acids. The germline V gene has CDR1 MNHEY and CDR2 SVGEGT. With 5 bases clipped from V and 2 bases from J, the junction kept 7 bases outside the gene matches. CDR3 sequence: CASSPKAGGYTDTQYF. For the CDR3, the DNA is TGTGCCAGCAGTCCTAAAGCGGGAGGGTACACAGATACGCAGTATTTT.

This clonotype appeared many times. As DNA, the CDR3 is TGTGCCAGCAGTTCGGACAGGGGTGTGGGCAATCAGCCCCAGCATTTT. Its translation is CASSSDRGVGNQPQHF. J is TRBJ1-5 and V is TRBV12-3 or TRBV12-4; 9 bases fit TRBD1. This CDR3 has 16 residues. V lost 4 bases, J lost 2 bases, and 6 bases stayed unmatched.

The V gene is TRBV3-1, the J gene TRBJ1-1; 7 bases are shared with TRBD1. CDR1 and CDR2 (germline): LGHDT, YNNKEL (reference sequence). This CDR3 region has 18 residues. Losses at the gene ends were 0 bases for V and 4 bases for J; bases not matched to a gene: 14. In nucleotides, the CDR3 is TGTGCCAGCAGCCAAGATCTTGCCGCCAGGGGGGATACCACTGAAGCTTTCTTT. It yields the protein CASSQDLAARGDTTEAFF.